Shown below are 22 T cell receptor beta chains from a single sample sequenced in a study of TIL therapy for anti-PD-1-resistant metastatic lung cancer. Documented time point: pre-treatment sample, taken before nivolumab and TIL therapy. The libraries were made with immunoSEQ v3. The method was immunoSEQ multiplex PCR; TCRdb's version includes in-frame clones alone and lacks a portion of them. The data contain 45,000 to 60,000 clones, 65% to 80% of them singletons. Sequenced material: blood, taken at baseline. The receptors were sampled from a woman between 30 and 80 years old with non-small cell lung cancer.

The V call is TRBV30, the J call TRBJ2-4, with 11 bases identical to TRBD1. CDR1 is GTSNPN, CDR2 SVGIG, per germline (reference sequence). The CDR3 consists of 13 residues. V gave up 5 bases and J gave up 7 bases; unmatched junction bases: 4. CDR3 region: CAWDGTGGNIQYF. The CDR3 DNA sequence: TGTGCCTGGGACGGGACAGGGGGTAACATTCAGTACTTC.

The chain is built from TRBV10-2 and TRBJ1-1, with 7 bases identical to TRBD1. The CDR3 length is 14 residues. Germline loops: CDR1 WSHSY, CDR2 SAAADI. Losses at the gene ends were 4 bases for V and 0 bases for J; bases not matched to a gene: 2. CDR3 region: CASSVGGMNTEAFF. The CDR3 nucleotides read TGCGCCAGCAGTGTAGGGGGCATGAACACTGAAGCTTTCTTT.

The chain combines TRBV4-1 with TRBJ2-7; TRBD2 matches 8 bases. There are 17 residues in the CDR3. The V gene's germline CDR1 is MGHRA and CDR2 YSYEKL. After removal of 4 bases from V and 6 bases from J, the junction contained 17 bases not matched to a gene. The CDR3 loop reads CASSPGPPSGFGSEQYF. The DNA for the CDR3 is TGCGCCAGCAGCCCGGGACCCCCTAGCGGGTTTGGAAGCGAGCAGTACTTC.

The chain combines TRBV19 with TRBJ2-4; possible D gene TRBD2, 5 bases. Trimming pared 9 bases from V and 5 bases from J, leaving 14 bases between. CDR1 is LNHDA and CDR2 is SQIVND in the germline V gene (reference sequence). The CDR3 is made up of 13 amino acids. CDR3 nucleotide sequence: TGTGCCAGCGGACGGGAAGGAGAAAACATTCAGTACTTC. Amino acid sequence: CASGREGENIQYF.

The chain has TRBV4-3 and TRBJ1-1; the D is unclear. The CDR3 is 15 residues long. Germline V gene sequence: CDR1 LGHNA, CDR2 YSLEER. Trimming removed 1 base from V and 1 base from J, with 10 bases in between. The CDR3: CASSQASATNTEAFF. CDR3 bases: TGCGCCAGCAGCCAAGCTTCCGCTACGAACACTGAAGCTTTCTTT.

The CDR3 DNA reads as TGTGCCAGCAGGGGCCAGAACTCCTACGAGCAGTACTTC. This encodes CASRGQNSYEQYF. J is TRBJ2-7 and V is TRBV7-9, with D hard to call. The CDR3 has 13 amino acids. Germline-derived CDR1 and CDR2 are SEHNR and FQNEAQ (reference sequence). V was pared by 6 bases and J by 0 bases, with 9 bases between.

The chain employs TRBV19 and TRBJ2-4; possibly TRBD1 for D (7 bases). Germline lookup yields CDR1 LNHDA and CDR2 SQIVND (reference sequence). There are 15 residues in the CDR3. The V gene lost 8 bases and the J gene lost 3 bases, with 17 bases spanning the gap. CDR3 amino acids: CASSSLRGVKNIQYF. The CDR3 coding sequence is TGTGCCAGTTCTAGTCTCAGGGGGGTCAAAAACATTCAGTACTTC.

The chain uses TRBV7-9 and TRBJ2-7; TRBD1 agrees at 9 bases. V was clipped by 10 bases and J by 5 bases; unmatched bases: 12. This CDR3 has 14 residues. CDR1 SEHNR and CDR2 FQNEAQ come from the germline V gene (reference sequence). In DNA form, the CDR3 reads TGTGCCATAACTCCGGGACAGGGATTCCACGAGCAGTACTTC. Protein: CAITPGQGFHEQYF.

This rearrangement joins TRBV27 to TRBJ2-7, with 16 bases matching TRBD2. V trimming: 3 bases; J trimming: 5 bases; junction bases outside the gene matches: 4. The CDR3 totals 16 residues. The germline CDR1 and CDR2 sequences are MNHEY and SMNVEV (reference sequence). The CDR3 DNA reads TGTGCCAGCAGTTTGGCGGGACTAGCGGGAGGGAACGAGCAGTACTTC. Amino acid sequence: CASSLAGLAGGNEQYF.

The V and J genes are TRBV5-4 and TRBJ2-2, with 12 bases that match TRBD2. Germline V gives CDR1 SGHNT, CDR2 YYREEE (reference sequence). This CDR3 region has 16 residues. Unmatched junction bases numbered 3, after V lost 0 bases and J lost 6 bases. In nucleotides, the CDR3 is TGTGCCAGCAGCTTGGGACTAGCGGGAGACGCCGGGGAGCTGTTTTTT. Its protein product is CASSLGLAGDAGELFF. Full variable domain (remainder filled in from reference TRBV5-4 and TRBJ2-2): ETGVTQSPTHLIKTRGQQVTLRCSSQSGHNTVSWYQQALGQGPQFIFQYYREEENGRGNFPPRFSGLQFPNYSSELNVNALELDDSALYLCASSLGLAGDAGELFFGEGSRLTVL.

The rearrangement joins TRBV19 to TRBJ2-5; 13 nucleotides line up with TRBD2. The CDR3 consists of 13 residues. Germline CDR1 reads LNHDA; CDR2 reads SQIVND (reference sequence). The junction had 3 bases not matched to a gene; V was cut back by 9 bases and J by 5 bases. The CDR3 spells CASRTSGSETQYF. CDR3 DNA sequence: TGTGCCAGCCGGACTAGCGGGAGCGAGACCCAGTACTTC.

This clone was picked up a small number of times. The V gene is TRBV27, the J gene TRBJ1-1; the D gene is possibly TRBD1 (6 bases). This CDR3 is 14 amino acids long. Germline-derived CDR1 and CDR2 are MNHEY and SMNVEV (reference sequence). Trimming removed 8 bases at V and 5 bases at J, with 18 bases between. The CDR3 spells CASASGGRWTEAFF. Here the CDR3 DNA reads TGTGCCAGCGCCTCGGGGGGGCGGTGGACTGAAGCTTTCTTT.

The gene calls are TRBV14 and TRBJ1-1, with 7 bases lining up with TRBD1. The length of the CDR3 is 18 residues. With 3 bases clipped from V and 1 base from J, the junction kept 14 bases outside the gene matches. The germline gives CDR1 SGHDN, CDR2 FVKESK. CDR3 protein: CASSHAGTATDRNTEAFF. In DNA form, the CDR3 reads TGTGCCAGCAGCCACGCCGGGACAGCTACTGATAGGAACACTGAAGCTTTCTTT.

This clone has only a few counts. V usage is TRBV19 and J usage is TRBJ1-1; 9 bases are shared with TRBD1. The J segment lost 9 bases and the V segment lost 3 bases, leaving 5 bases of the junction unmatched. CDR1 and CDR2 (germline): LNHDA, SQIVND (reference sequence). This CDR3 is 13 amino acids long. The CDR3 sequence: CASSIPGTGKAFF. CDR3 sequence (DNA): TGTGCCAGTAGTATTCCCGGGACAGGGAAAGCTTTCTTT.

V usage is TRBV9 and J usage is TRBJ2-5, with 7 nucleotides matching TRBD1. J lost 0 bases, V lost 0 bases, and 2 bases had no gene match. CDR1 is SGDLS, CDR2 YYNGEE, per germline. The CDR3 length is 15 residues. This CDR3 reads CASSVGRGYQETQYF. CDR3 bases: TGTGCCAGCAGCGTAGGCAGGGGGTACCAAGAGACCCAGTACTTC.

This chain links TRBV2 with TRBJ1-5, with a possible D match to TRBD1 (5 bases). The V end was cut by 7 bases, the J end by 9 bases, with 22 bases between. The V gene's germline CDR1 is SNHLY and CDR2 FYNNEI. CDR3 size: 15 residues. The CDR3 DNA follows: TGTGCCAGCACAAAACGCGACACCGGGGGTGTGCCCCAGCATTTT. Protein sequence: CASTKRDTGGVPQHF.

Only one count was recorded for this clone. The chain combines TRBV19 with TRBJ2-2, with TRBD2 matching over 8 bases. The V and J ends lost 7 bases and 8 bases, in that order; junction bases with no gene match: 6. This CDR3 has 13 amino acids. The germline V gene encodes CDR1 LNHDA and CDR2 SQIVND (reference sequence). The CDR3 spells CASKSGSLGELFF. DNA for the CDR3: TGTGCCAGTAAAAGCGGGAGCTTAGGGGAGCTGTTTTTT.

The chain has TRBV27 and TRBJ2-3, with D uncertain. Germline CDR1 is MNHEY and CDR2 is SMNVEV (reference sequence). V lost 4 bases and J lost 2, with 16 bases in between. This CDR3 has 16 amino acids. CDR3 sequence: CASSSPGRSATDTQYF. In DNA, the CDR3 is TGTGCCAGCAGTTCTCCCGGCAGGTCGGCCACAGATACGCAGTATTTT.

The gene calls are TRBV18 and TRBJ2-2; D is tentatively TRBD1 or TRBD2 (5 bases each). CDR1 and CDR2 from the germline V gene are KGHSH and LQKENI. CDR3 length: 16 amino acids. The V and J ends lost 3 bases and 3 bases respectively, with 14 bases between them. The CDR3 coding sequence is TGTGCCAGCTCACCGCGTGGGACCCGGGACACCGGGGAGCTGTTTTTT. Translated: CASSPRGTRDTGELFF.

The rearrangement joins TRBV6-1 to TRBJ1-5; TRBD1 aligns across 10 bases. J was trimmed by 6 bases and V by 1 base; bases with no gene match: 6. Germline V gene data show CDR1 as MNHNS and CDR2 as SASEGT. This CDR3 is built from 16 residues. CDR3 region: CASSEGSGQGRQPQHF. CDR3 nucleotides: TGTGCCAGCAGTGAAGGTTCGGGACAGGGGCGTCAGCCCCAGCATTTT.

This chain connects TRBV4-3 to TRBJ1-2; D unclear. The germline CDR1 and CDR2 sequences are LGHNA and YSLEER. Deletions cut 0 bases from V and 7 bases from J, with 21 bases between. The length of the CDR3 is 17 residues. The CDR3 bases are TGCGCCAGCAGCCAAGAGACGACGTTCCGGGGTCGATTTGGCTACACCTTC. This translates into CASSQETTFRGRFGYTF.

The chain employs TRBV28 and TRBJ1-2, with 9 nucleotides matching TRBD1. The CDR3 contains 15 residues. Germline trimming cut 6 bases from V and 3 bases from J; bases unmatched to any gene: 8. Germline CDR1 MDHEN, CDR2 SYDVKM. The chain's CDR3 is CASSLIGTGYYGYTF. The CDR3 DNA is TGTGCCAGCAGCTTAATAGGGACAGGGTACTATGGCTACACCTTC.